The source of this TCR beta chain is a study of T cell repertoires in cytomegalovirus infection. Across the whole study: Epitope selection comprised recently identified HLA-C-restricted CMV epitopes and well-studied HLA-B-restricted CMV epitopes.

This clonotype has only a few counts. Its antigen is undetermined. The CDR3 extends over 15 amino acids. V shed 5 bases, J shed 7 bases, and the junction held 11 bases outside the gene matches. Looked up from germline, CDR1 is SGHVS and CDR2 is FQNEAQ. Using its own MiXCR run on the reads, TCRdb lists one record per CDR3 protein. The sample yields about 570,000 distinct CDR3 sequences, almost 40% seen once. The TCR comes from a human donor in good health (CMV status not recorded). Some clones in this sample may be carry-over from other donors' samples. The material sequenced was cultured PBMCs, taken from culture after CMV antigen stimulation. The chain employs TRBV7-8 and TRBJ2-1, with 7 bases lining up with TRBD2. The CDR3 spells CASSPVRTRDNEQFF. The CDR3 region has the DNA TGTGCCAGCAGCCCCGTTCGGACTAGGGATAATGAGCAGTTCTTC.